The sequence of this T cell receptor beta chain was determined in a study of T cell responses to AZD1222 COVID-19 vaccine. Produced via immunoSEQ multiplex PCR; TCRdb's table is partial and in-frame only. The table shows 130,000 to 150,000 clones, with roughly four fifths occurring only once. Study-wide points: White British ancestry dominated among donors, who included more females, and clonal diversity was possibly underestimated. Unmutated variant regions are reportedly the target of nearly half of TCRs that are spike-specific. Researchers took repertoire samples only after the peak T cell response had come.

The V and J ends lost 4 bases and 5 bases respectively, with 13 bases between them. The CDR3 covers 13 residues. Germline loops: CDR1 SGHNT, CDR2 YYREEE (reference sequence). To note about this clone: The antigen is not known.

This clonotype was sampled from an adult in good health. J is TRBJ2-7 and V is TRBV5-4, with D unresolved. Material: peripheral blood, obtained on day 0 of MenACWY control vaccination. CDR3 DNA: TGTGCCAGCAGCGGGGTAACCGAAGACGAGCAGTACTTC. Its protein product is CASSGVTEDEQYF.